This paragraph reports one T cell receptor beta chain. Its recognized antigen is unknown. Base qualities are missing; no much larger clone stands one base away. No treatment had been received by any patient before thyroid surgery. Patient clinical samples collected from the early 2010s to the late 2010s were retrospectively analysed using T-cell receptor beta sequencing. The V and J ends are trimmed by 2 bases and 4 bases, leaving 20 bases between them. The germline V gene (reference sequence) yields DFQATT for CDR1 and SNEGSKA for CDR2. Reading from cysteine to phenylalanine, the CDR3 counts 16 amino acids. The read is trimmed to its CDR3 DNA, 48 bases read in frame from base 1. This record belongs to a study of metastatic and nonmetastatic thyroid tumors (dated by TCRdb to about 2020). About the study as a whole: The researchers compared repertoires between peripheral blood samples and tumor or nodule tissue samples from patients with malignant or benign thyroid disease. The paper as a whole reports these results and caveats: In both blood and tumor samples, TCR beta diversity was reported to be significantly higher in malignant tumors than in benign nodules.

Library method: PCR. The sequencer was an Illumina HiSeq 4000. High-throughput sequencing was used to profile the TCR beta-chain CDR3 region of every patient. Under the source paper's analysis protocol: The researchers built a classifier to tell apart papillary thyroid cancer patients with distant metastasis, based on CDR3 differences among clinicopathological groups. The Shannon index was used to assess repertoire diversity, and the Morisita-Horn index was used to assess tumor-blood repertoire similarity. TCRdb ran its own pipeline on the public reads, namely fastp trimming at Q25 and MiXCR clone calling, and kept in-frame beta chains. Clone size and V and J calls follow TCRdb, not the original study. The sample has about 13,000 clones on record, about 25% of them singletons. The ten largest account for 3.6% of the sample.

The sequenced sample was blood. The chain is encoded by TRBV20-1 joined to TRBJ1-1, with no confidently assigned D gene. This TCR was sampled from a female donor with papillary thyroid cancer or a benign thyroid nodule (not recorded which). Some clones in this sample may be carry-over from other donors' samples. The DNA sequence is TGCAGTGCTAGACCCGTGAGGGTTGGTGAAGGCACTGAAGCTTTCTTT. The resulting protein is CSARPVRVGEGTEAFF.